This T cell receptor (beta chain) was identified during a study of cytomegalovirus exposure and HLA in healthy donors. Findings of the study overall: A later analysis found that most CMV-associated TCR beta chains appeared HLA-restricted.

Primers for the PCR totalled 60 Vbeta and 13 Jbeta. The protocol was immunoSEQ multiplex PCR, while the TCRdb copy is restricted to in-frame clones and leaves out a portion. Among about 140,000 clones listed, 80% were seen once. Germline V gene lookup returns CDR1 SGHRS and CDR2 YFSETQ. CDR3 length: 16 amino acids. The V segment lost 4 bases and the J segment 3 bases; nucleotides outside the gene matches: 6. About this clone: Its antigen is as yet unknown.

The sequence was obtained from a middle-aged man in good health and CMV-seropositive. The gene calls are TRBV5-1 and TRBJ1-3; TRBD1 agrees at 11 bases. The sample taken for sequencing was PBMCs. Here the CDR3 reads CASSVSGTGGGNTIYF. The CDR3 DNA sequence: TGCGCCAGCAGCGTGTCCGGGACAGGGGGTGGAAACACCATATATTTT.